These 19 T cell receptor beta chains originate from one sample sequenced in a study of response to subunit inactivated influenza vaccine. TCRdb itself ran the RT-PCR reads through MiXCR, one entry per CDR3 protein. The sample contains 500,000 to 550,000 distinct CDR3 sequences, roughly 8.2% of which appear only once. The sample was PBMCs from blood, taken roughly 24 months after vaccination. Receptors were obtained from a man aged 45-69 years who received an inactivated influenza vaccine.

The chain's CDR3 is CASSLGVTRGSDEQFF. The CDR3 nucleotides are TGTGCCAGCAGTTTGGGTGTGACGAGGGGATCGGATGAGCAGTTCTTC. The V call is TRBV6-2 or TRBV6-3, the J call TRBJ2-1, with D perhaps matching TRBD1 or TRBD2 (5 bases each). The V end lost 4 bases, the J end lost 8 bases, and 21 bases lay between the germline ends. The CDR3 spans 16 residues. Looked up from germline, CDR1 is MNHEY and CDR2 is SVGEGT.

The sample holds a few counts of this clonotype. The genes are TRBV30 and TRBJ2-1; D remains ambiguous. The CDR3 contains 15 residues. Trimming pared 1 base from V and 5 bases from J, leaving 15 bases between. Germline V gene sequence: CDR1 GTSNPN, CDR2 SVGIG (reference sequence). CDR3 in DNA: TGTGCCTGGAGTGCCCCCTTTCAATCAAACAATGAGCAGTTCTTC. It translates to CAWSAPFQSNNEQFF.

Notes on this clonotype: Sequence at one end of the junction differs from germline and may be a read error. The V gene is TRBV7-8, the J gene TRBJ2-7; maybe TRBD2 (5 bases). The CDR3 spans 17 residues. Germline CDR1 and CDR2: SGHVS and FQNEAQ. For the CDR3, the DNA is TGTGCCAGCAGCTTAGGGGGAGTCCCGGCTTTTTTGTACGTGCAGTACTTC. Amino acid sequence: CASSLGGVPAFLYVQYF.

The rearrangement links TRBV20-1 to TRBJ1-1; D unclear. Germline V gene sequence: CDR1 DFQATT, CDR2 SNEGSKA (reference sequence). V was cut by 1 base and J by 1 base, with 10 bases left in between. The CDR3 has 14 residues. The CDR3 bases are TGCAGTGCTAGAGTAGGTGCGGCGAACACTGAAGCTTTCTTT. As protein: CSARVGAANTEAFF.

This clonotype turned up a few times. V is TRBV25-1 and J is TRBJ2-5, with 9 nucleotides matching TRBD1. With V trimmed by 2 bases and J by 5 bases, 6 bases remained unmatched. Germline V lookup: CDR1 MGHDK, CDR2 SYGVNS. This CDR3 contains 15 residues. The CDR3 protein is CASSETGGAGETQYF. CDR3 DNA: TGTGCCAGCAGTGAAACAGGGGGCGCCGGCGAGACCCAGTACTTC.

This clonotype was detected only a few times. The chain is built from TRBV27 and TRBJ1-2, with D possibly matching TRBD1 (6 bases). The CDR3 loop spans 12 amino acids. Germline V gene lookup returns CDR1 MNHEY and CDR2 SMNVEV (reference sequence). With 6 bases removed from V and 13 bases from J, the gap between germline ends came to 18 bases. The CDR3 region has the DNA TGTGCCAGCAGCAAACCGACAGGCCCTGCCACCTTC. This gives the protein CASSKPTGPATF.

The chain links TRBV7-9 to TRBJ1-6, with D perhaps matching TRBD1 (6 bases). Trimming cost V 3 bases and J 8 bases, with 17 bases left between them. The CDR3 has 16 amino acids. Germline CDR1 reads SEHNR; CDR2 reads FQNEAQ (reference sequence). CDR3 nucleotide sequence: TGTGCCAGCAGCTTCAGGGGCGGACGGGCTGATTCACCCCTCCACTTT. This gives the protein CASSFRGGRADSPLHF.

V and J are TRBV12-3 or TRBV12-4 and TRBJ2-3; 7 nucleotides align to TRBD2. The CDR3 extends over 16 amino acids. V gave up 3 bases and J gave up 2 bases; unmatched junction bases: 8. Written as DNA, the CDR3 is TGTGCCAGCAGTTTGTTGCGGGGGAGGACCACAGATACGCAGTATTTT. Amino acid sequence: CASSLLRGRTTDTQYF.

This clonotype was detected only once. The chain is built from TRBV7-3 and TRBJ1-6; a possible D gene is TRBD1 (5 bases). V dropped 6 bases and J dropped 7 bases, with 10 bases sitting between them. Germline CDR1 and CDR2: SGHTA and FQGTGA. This CDR3 is 13 amino acids long. The DNA of the CDR3 is TGTGCCAGCAGGGCGGGACGCAATTCACCCCTCCACTTT. This codes for CASRAGRNSPLHF.

This clonotype was found many times. One end of the junction does not line up with germline, which may come from a read error. CDR3 residues: CSARGGDYGYTF. Here the CDR3 DNA reads TGCAGTGCGAGAGGGGGCGACTATGGCTACACCTTC. This chain joins TRBV20-1 and TRBJ1-2, with 7 bases aligning to TRBD1. This CDR3 region has 12 residues. Germline-derived CDR1 and CDR2 are DFQATT and SNEGSKA (reference sequence).

In its sample, this clonotype was seen a few times. The chain has TRBV4-3 and TRBJ1-4; D is uncertain. Germline CDR1 reads LGHNA; CDR2 reads YSLEER. The CDR3 is made up of 15 amino acids. V was clipped by 4 bases and J by 8 bases, with 17 bases between them. The CDR3 reads CASSPMTTIQEKLFF. CDR3 nucleotide sequence: TGCGCCAGCAGCCCGATGACAACCATCCAAGAAAAACTGTTTTTT.

The CDR3 DNA reads TGTGCCAGCAGCCCGGACAGGGGGCTATCCACCGGGGAGCTGTTTTTT. As protein: CASSPDRGLSTGELFF. This chain uses TRBV11-3 with TRBJ2-2; 11 bases match TRBD1. V lost 5 bases, J lost 4 bases, and 6 bases stayed unmatched. The CDR3 is made up of 16 amino acids. Germline CDR1 reads SGHNT; CDR2 reads YENEEA.

This clonotype was observed a few times. The chain carries TRBV3-1 and TRBJ1-3; D unresolved. The CDR3 is made up of 13 amino acids. Germline V gene data show CDR1 as LGHDT and CDR2 as YNNKEL (reference sequence). Deletions cut 3 bases from V and 0 bases from J, with 3 bases between. Written as DNA, the CDR3 is TGTGCCAGCAGCCAGTTCTCTGGAAACACCATATATTTT. Translated: CASSQFSGNTIYF.

This chain links TRBV21-1 with TRBJ2-5; whether TRBD1, the table's D call, matches the DNA was not checked. TRBV21-1 is a documented pseudogene. The CDR3 length is 14 residues. In nucleotides, the CDR3 is TGTGCCAGCAGCAAGGGACAGAAAGAAGAGACCCAGTACTTC. Amino acids: CASSKGQKEETQYF.

This clonotype has a count of ten or more. The chain's CDR3 is CSATLLAKNIQYF. In nucleotides, the CDR3 is TGCAGTGCTACGCTCCTAGCCAAAAACATTCAGTACTTC. The J gene is TRBJ2-4, the V gene TRBV20-1; D is undetermined. CDR1 DFQATT and CDR2 SNEGSKA come from the germline V gene (reference sequence). Trimming left V 4 bases short and J 0 bases short, with 7 bases between. The CDR3 loop spans 13 amino acids.

The J gene is TRBJ2-1, the V gene TRBV5-1, with D maybe TRBD2 (6 bases). V shed 0 bases and J shed 15 bases, with 13 bases lying between them. This CDR3 spans 12 amino acids. Per germline, CDR1 SGHRS and CDR2 YFSETQ. The CDR3 DNA follows: TGCGCCAGCAGCTTGGAGGCGGGGCAGAGGTTCTTC. Protein: CASSLEAGQRFF.

The V and J genes are TRBV7-8 and TRBJ2-2, with 12 bases matching TRBD2. The trim removed 5 bases at V and 8 bases at J, leaving 3 bases unmatched. Germline loops: CDR1 SGHVS, CDR2 FQNEAQ. The CDR3 extends over 14 amino acids. The CDR3 coding sequence is TGTGCCAGCAGCCCTGGGACTAGCGGGGGGGAGCTGTTTTTT. It is translated as CASSPGTSGGELFF.

This clonotype was seen ten or more times. This chain links TRBV7-2 with TRBJ2-5; tentative D call: TRBD2 (6 bases). Trimming pared 5 bases from V and 3 bases from J, leaving 19 bases between. The CDR3 has 16 residues. Germline assignment: CDR1 SGHTA and CDR2 FQGNSA. Here the CDR3 reads CASSRDPGLGEETQYF. CDR3 in DNA: TGTGCCAGCAGCCGAGATCCGGGACTGGGGGAAGAGACCCAGTACTTC.

This clonotype appeared a few times. J is TRBJ2-7 and V is TRBV24-1; D is perhaps TRBD1 (5 bases). V lost 2 bases and J 8 bases, leaving 15 bases between the germline ends. Germline V gene data show CDR1 as KGHDR and CDR2 as SFDVKD. The CDR3 runs to 14 residues. The CDR3 region has the DNA TGTGCCACCAGTGATTCCACTTCTAGACAGAAGCAGTACTTC. Its translation is CATSDSTSRQKQYF.